The 20 T cell receptor beta chains below come from one sample, sequenced in a study of early T cells in non-severe SARS-CoV-2 infection. TCRdb redid the calling of the 5' RACE reads with MiXCR, one entry per CDR3 protein. The sample yields 30,000 to 45,000 distinct CDR3 sequences, approximately 4.1% seen once. Sequenced input: whole blood. The source is an adult who was a healthcare worker with PCR-confirmed SARS-CoV-2 infection or an uninfected control (not recorded which).

This clonotype was recorded many times. The chain employs TRBV20-1 and TRBJ2-1, with 7 bases aligning to TRBD2. The trim removed 3 bases at V and 5 bases at J, leaving 4 bases unmatched. The CDR3 is made up of 13 amino acids. Germline CDR1 and CDR2: DFQATT and SNEGSKA (reference sequence). CDR3 DNA sequence: TGCAGTGCTAGGGGAGGGTATCACAATGAGCAGTTCTTC. This gives the protein CSARGGYHNEQFF.

A word on this clonotype: This may come from a read error, since a much larger clone is one base off. The chain carries TRBV20-1 and TRBJ2-2; the D is unclear. The CDR3 loop spans 12 amino acids. The germline V and J ends were trimmed by 3 bases and 3 bases, with 5 bases remaining between them. CDR1 and CDR2 (germline): DFQATT, SNEGSKA (reference sequence). This CDR3 reads CSASCYTGELFF. The CDR3 DNA follows: TGCAGTGCTAGCTGTTACACCGGGGAGCTGTTTTTT.

This clonotype was counted at least ten times. This sequence joins TRBV20-1 and TRBJ1-5; D unresolved. The germline CDR1 and CDR2 sequences are DFQATT and SNEGSKA (reference sequence). The CDR3 is made up of 14 amino acids. V dropped 4 bases and J dropped 6 bases, with 16 bases sitting between them. For the CDR3, the DNA is TGCAGTGCTACGCGGGGATTCTTGAGTCAGCCCCAGCATTTT. It is translated as CSATRGFLSQPQHF.

A few counts support this clonotype. The rearrangement links TRBV2 to TRBJ1-4; D is undetermined. The CDR3 has 13 amino acids. Per germline, CDR1 SNHLY and CDR2 FYNNEI. V gave up 4 bases and J gave up 4 bases, with 7 bases separating them. This CDR3 is CASSVGVNEKLFF. The CDR3 DNA reads as TGTGCCAGCAGTGTCGGAGTTAATGAAAAACTGTTTTTT.

Turning to this clonotype: This may be a read error, as it is one base from a much larger clone. This rearrangement joins TRBV20-1 to TRBJ2-7, with a possible D match to TRBD1 (7 bases). The germline gives CDR1 DFQATT, CDR2 SNEGSKA (reference sequence). V gave up 5 bases and J gave up 3 bases, with 23 bases separating them. The CDR3 has 16 residues. The CDR3 here is CSAFPHQGGNDYEQYF. The CDR3, as DNA: TGCAGTGCTTTTCCCCATCAGGGGGGAAATGACTACGAGCAGTACTTC.

In its sample, this clonotype was seen many times. The chain combines TRBV6-2 or TRBV6-3 with TRBJ1-5; 10 bases are shared with TRBD1. Germline lookup yields CDR1 MNHEY and CDR2 SVGEGT. This CDR3 has 17 residues. V lost 4 bases to trimming and J lost 2 bases; unmatched junction nucleotides: 8. As DNA, the CDR3 is TGTGCCAGCAGTTTCGCCAGGGACAGGGGCGGCAATCAGCCCCAGCATTTT. This sequence encodes CASSFARDRGGNQPQHF.

To note about this clonotype: Just one base apart from a much larger clone, this may be a read error. The rearrangement links TRBV4-2 to TRBJ2-2; TRBD2 might be the D (6 bases). Germline V gene data show CDR1 as LGHNA and CDR2 as YNFKEQ. The CDR3 sequence is 20 residues long. CDR3 sequence reads: CANSQELVVFGSVGTGELFF. The CDR3 DNA reads as TGTGCCAACAGCCAAGAGTTAGTGGTTTTCGGGAGCGTGGGCACCGGGGAGCTGTTTTTT.

Ten or more counts support this clonotype. The gene calls are TRBV9 and TRBJ2-1, with 7 bases identical to TRBD2. V dropped 2 bases and J dropped 8; count of bases not matched to a gene: 13. This CDR3 region has 16 residues. Germline lookup yields CDR1 SGDLS and CDR2 YYNGEE. CDR3 bases: TGTGCCAGCAGCGTGCGGGCTAGCGGAGAGGTCGATGAGCAGTTCTTC. Translation: CASSVRASGEVDEQFF.

In this sample, this clonotype turned up many times. The rearrangement joins TRBV20-1 to TRBJ2-6; 7 bases line up with TRBD2. The ends lost 5 bases at V and 0 bases at J; junction bases unmatched: 7. The CDR3 loop spans 16 amino acids. From germline, CDR1 is DFQATT and CDR2 SNEGSKA (reference sequence). The CDR3 protein is CSAVGRVTSGANVLTF. The CDR3 nucleotides read TGCAGTGCTGTTGGGAGGGTCACCTCTGGGGCCAACGTCCTGACTTTC.

This clonotype was detected many times. At one end, the junction sequence differs from germline, possibly due to a read error. The CDR3 bases are TGTGTCAGCTCACCAATACTAGCGGGACCACTTCAGTTCTTC. Its protein is CVSSPILAGPLQFF. This chain links TRBV18 with TRBJ2-1; TRBD2 aligns across 10 bases. Germline-derived CDR1 and CDR2 are KGHSH and LQKENI. The CDR3 has 14 residues.

This clonotype was seen ten or more times. V is TRBV29-1 and J is TRBJ2-4; D not resolved. Germline lookup yields CDR1 SQVTM and CDR2 ANQGSEA. The CDR3 runs 12 residues. V was shortened by 4 bases and J by 3 bases, with 7 bases between the two germline ends. This chain's CDR3 is CSVAPLKNIQYF. The CDR3, as DNA: TGCAGCGTTGCCCCGCTCAAAAACATTCAGTACTTC.

This clonotype occurred many times. The chain couples TRBV12-3 or TRBV12-4 to TRBJ2-5; maybe TRBD1 (5 bases). V lost 6 bases, J lost 5 bases, and 13 bases lay in between. This CDR3 spans 13 amino acids. The CDR3 protein is CASSPRVSETQYF. Here the CDR3 DNA reads TGTGCCAGCAGCCCCAGGGTCTCCGAGACCCAGTACTTC.

This clonotype showed up many times. V is TRBV2 and J is TRBJ2-6, with D uncertain. This CDR3 has 16 amino acids. CDR1 is SNHLY, CDR2 FYNNEI, per germline. Trimming took 7 bases from V and 0 from J, leaving 13 bases between them. The CDR3 reads CASIVDKSSGANVLTF. The CDR3 nucleotides read TGTGCCAGCATTGTTGACAAGAGCTCTGGGGCCAACGTCCTGACTTTC. Based on the CDR3 plus reference TRBV2 and TRBJ2-6, the full variable domain is EPEVTQTPSHQVTQMGQEVILRCVPISNHLYFYWYRQILGQKVEFLVSFYNNEISEKSEIFDDQFSVERPDGSNFTLKIRSTKLEDSAMYFCASIVDKSSGANVLTFGAGSRLTVL.

This clonotype was recorded at least ten times. The gene calls are TRBV24-1 and TRBJ2-1, with D tentatively TRBD1 or TRBD2 (5 bases each). The germline CDR1 and CDR2 sequences are KGHDR and SFDVKD. The CDR3 length is 16 residues. Trimming pared 0 bases from V and 4 bases from J, leaving 12 bases between. CDR3 amino acids: CATSDLRPGRYNEQFF. In nucleotides, the CDR3 is TGTGCCACCAGTGATTTGCGGCCAGGGAGATACAATGAGCAGTTCTTC.

In this sample, this clonotype turned up many times. The chain recombines TRBV7-8 with TRBJ2-7; unclear D gene. The CDR3 extends over 15 amino acids. Trimming stripped 1 base from V and 2 bases from J, with 12 bases between. Germline V CDR1 and CDR2: SGHVS, FQNEAQ. CDR3 sequence reads: CASSLVGLTAYEQYF. The CDR3 region has the DNA TGTGCCAGCAGCTTAGTGGGGTTGACGGCCTACGAGCAGTACTTC.

This clonotype was recorded many times. The genes are TRBV12-3 or TRBV12-4 and TRBJ1-1, with no clear D. V shed 3 bases and J shed 8 bases, with 10 bases lying between them. This CDR3 is 12 amino acids long. CDR3 nucleotides: TGTGCCAGCAGTTTCGGGAATCTCGAAGCTTTCTTT. Translating it yields CASSFGNLEAFF.

This clonotype was detected ten times or more. V and J are TRBV20-1 and TRBJ2-5; a possible D gene is TRBD1 (6 bases). The germline V gene has CDR1 DFQATT and CDR2 SNEGSKA (reference sequence). With 4 bases removed from V and 1 base from J, the gap between germline ends came to 10 bases. This CDR3 is 13 amino acids long. CDR3 sequence (DNA): TGCAGTGCTACCGGACAGATCCAAGAGACCCAGTACTTC. This gives the protein CSATGQIQETQYF.

This clonotype was recorded many times. The J gene is TRBJ2-1, the V gene TRBV27, with 8 bases matching TRBD2. The CDR3 has 15 amino acids. The junction had 8 bases not matched to a gene; V was cut back by 5 bases and J by 5 bases. Germline V lookup: CDR1 MNHEY, CDR2 SMNVEV (reference sequence). The CDR3 spells CASSLSGSRNNEQFF. Written as DNA, the CDR3 is TGTGCCAGCAGTCTGAGCGGGAGTCGGAACAATGAGCAGTTCTTC.

This clonotype was found many times. The genes are TRBV28 and TRBJ2-1; 10 nucleotides agree with TRBD2. With V trimmed by 6 bases and J by 4 bases, 6 bases remained unmatched. The CDR3 contains 15 residues. CDR1 and CDR2 (germline): MDHEN, SYDVKM. The CDR3 here is CASSPELAGYNEQFF. Here the CDR3 DNA reads TGTGCCAGCAGCCCCGAACTAGCGGGGTACAATGAGCAGTTCTTC.

The chain combines TRBV9 with TRBJ2-3, with 7 bases identical to TRBD2. The ends lost 4 bases at V and 0 bases at J; junction bases unmatched: 11. The CDR3 length is 17 residues. The germline CDR1 and CDR2 sequences are SGDLS and YYNGEE. The chain's CDR3 is CASSPDGAGVSTDTQYF. The CDR3 DNA sequence: TGTGCCAGCAGCCCCGACGGTGCGGGAGTGAGCACAGATACGCAGTATTTT.